This entry describes one T cell receptor (beta chain). This clonotype showed up many times. Its antigen is not yet known. The sample holds no much larger clone one base away, and base qualities are not on file. Two rounds of multiplex PCR on genomic DNA were used to amplify the TCR beta CDR3 region. In the first PCR round, primers specific to each TRBV and TRBJ gene were used, and the primer sequences were filed in Chinese patent CN105087789A. Universal primers were used in the second PCR round. The Roche High Pure PCR Template Preparation Kit was used to extract genomic DNA from frozen PBMCs. An Illumina HiSeq 3000 was used to sequence the libraries paired-end with 151 bp reads. Regarding the original processing steps: CutAdapt was used to remove raw reads lacking the multiplex PCR primer sequences. PEAR was used to merge high-quality paired reads into contigs. MiXCR assigned TRB V, D and J gene segments to each contig by aligning to reference sequences. CDR3 sequences were clustered by base quality and sequence similarity to remove sequencing errors. Diversity was measured as Shannon entropy normalized by the natural log of productive TCR sequence number. Clonality was computed as one minus the ratio of Shannon entropy to the natural log of the number of unique clonotypes. Progression-free survival cut-offs for repertoire metrics were chosen using the Youden index of ROC curves, with analyses run in R 3.5.3. TCRdb reprocessing: public reads trimmed at Q25 with fastp, clones called with MiXCR, in-frame beta chains kept. Entries are consolidated by CDR3 protein sequence, retaining the most common genes and DNA. The V and J calls were determined by TCRdb, not by the authors. Counted in this sample were about 24,000 distinct CDR3 sequences; approximately 40% of them appeared once. The ten largest clones capture roughly 21% of the sample.

No patient had a history of other malignancies or prior chemotherapy or radiotherapy, and all had node-negative disease on CT and PET/CT. At each of two time points, around 5.7 milliliters of peripheral venous blood were collected in EDTA tubes. Ficoll-Paque Plus density-gradient centrifugation was used to isolate PBMCs. Right after collection, samples were placed at -80 degrees C and kept there until analysis. This entry belongs to a study of prognosis after radiotherapy for stage I lung cancer (dated by TCRdb to the early 2020s). For context, the study as a whole: Between early 2018 and 2019, 15 to 20 stage I NSCLC patients were enrolled in Nanjing, China. Approximately 14 of the patients were found to have newly diagnosed primary stage I lung tumors, and several were living with oligometastatic NSCLC after surgical resection of the primary tumor. Peripheral blood TCR beta repertoires were profiled in stage I NSCLC patients before and after stereotactic body radiotherapy, and the repertoires were related to distant failure. Using image-guided IMRT or VMAT, SBRT was delivered in 3 to 5 fractions at a biologically effective dose of at least 100 Gy. The study took one blood sample before SBRT and one after SBRT from each of roughly 19 patients and sequenced all 38 samples. The cohort included about a dozen men and several women, with a median age of approximately 76 years and a range of about 50 to 90 years. All patients were considered medically inoperable, owing to comorbidities in some 11 and refusal of surgery in several. Distant metastases were developed by four of the 19 patients after SBRT, at a median of roughly 7 months, whereas no significant progression was observed in the other 15 patients. In every patient, SBRT was given without any concurrent therapy. Roughly eleven patients had adenocarcinoma and roughly 7 had squamous cell carcinoma as the tumor histology. Overall study results and their limits: No adjustment for multiple comparisons was applied to any of the reported P values. Post-SBRT Shannon entropy and its change from baseline were lower in patients who developed distant metastases; baseline Shannon entropy was not associated with metastases. After SBRT, the count of unique TCR clones dropped from a median of about 10,000 beforehand to approximately 7,100 afterward (Wilcoxon paired P=0.011). No determination of tumor specificity was made for expanded TCR clones. Differences in TRBV and TRBJ usage frequencies by metastasis status were reportedly observed in two V genes at baseline and in several V and two J genes after SBRT. The study was limited by its small cohort and short follow-up, and the findings require independent validation.

Based on the germline V gene, the CDR1 and CDR2 sequences are KGHDR and SFDVKD. Its CDR3 holds 16 amino acids, cysteine through phenylalanine. Only the CDR3 DNA stays, 48 bases, in frame from base 1. Germline trimming: 4 bases from V, 1 base from J; junction bases outside gene matches: 6. The source of this sequence is a donor over 45 with non-small cell lung cancer. The chain employs TRBV24-1 and TRBJ2-3; 8 central bases correspond to TRBD2. The sequenced sample was PBMCs, obtained before or after stereotactic body radiation therapy (not recorded which). The bases are TGTGCCACCAGTGAAACGACTAGCGAAGGCACAGATACGCAGTATTTT. Protein translation: CATSETTSEGTDTQYF.